This TCR beta chain was captured in a study of T cells in Graves' hyperthyroidism and ophthalmopathy (dated by TCRdb to between 2018 and 2020). In terms of the full investigation: Peripheral blood was sampled at the time of initial diagnosis, prior to any treatment. To identify TCR V-J signatures that set the groups apart, the researchers used a discovery cohort of more than 95 patients, made up of approximately 43 with Graves' ophthalmopathy and 57 with stable Graves' hyperthyroidism. Whether ophthalmopathy could be predicted prospectively was tested in an independent validation cohort made up of 18 to 20 hyperthyroidism patients plus 17 patients who later progressed to ophthalmopathy. The 100 or so discovery patients were randomly split 7:3 into training and test sets. In addition, the study compared T-cell repertoires in thyroid tissue and in blood from about 6 Graves' hyperthyroidism patients. Following sampling, methimazole starting at 30 mg daily was given to hyperthyroidism patients, and high-dose intravenous methylprednisolone was given to ophthalmopathy patients. TCR Vbeta CDR3 sequencing of 140 or so peripheral blood samples (more than 40 ophthalmopathy, over 70 hyperthyroidism and some 17 progressor patients) is reported in the paper. Here is what the overall study found, with its caveats: In validation, the model predicted progression to ophthalmopathy with approximately 70% sensitivity and 72% to 85% specificity, a median of 6.5 months before onset. A 13 V-J signature model separated ophthalmopathy from stable hyperthyroidism, with roughly 88% sensitivity and approximately 81% specificity in cross-validation and 80%/75% in testing. Blood samples also contained most of the expanded thyroid clonotypes (frequency above 0.001), which suggests that blood repertoires may reflect thyroid immune responses. Sample size was not statistically predetermined, and investigators were not blinded to group allocation.

This clonotype was observed many times. There is no known antigen for this receptor. Per-base quality was not reported, and no clone a single base away is much larger than it. From the germline V gene (reference sequence), CDR1 is LGHDT and CDR2 is YNNKEL. At the junction V is shortened by 3 bases and J by 1 base, with 6 bases in between. Taken from cysteine to phenylalanine, the CDR3 has 13 residues. Kept here is only the CDR3 DNA, which spans 39 bases and is read in frame from base 1. Moderately to severely active disease, a Clinical Activity Score of at least 3, a NOSPECS grade of at least 4, and a duration under 3 months were present in ophthalmopathy patients. Exclusion was applied to patients with uncontrolled infections, other autoimmune diseases, pregnancy or lactation. Diagnoses were based on clinical symptoms, serum thyroxine and TRAb, thyroid ultrasound and orbital computed tomography. Ficoll-Paque density gradient centrifugation was used to isolate PBMCs from around 10 ml of fresh peripheral blood. Total RNA was extracted using Trizol reagent, and RNA quality was assessed on an Agilent 2100 Bioanalyzer.

The TCR beta CDR3 regions were amplified from RNA transcripts. For the first round of RT-PCR on the TCR CDR3, the HTBI primer set was used together with the Qiagen OneStep RT-PCR kit. The libraries were constructed in a second round of multiplex PCR and then size-selected and purified. The libraries were sequenced on an Illumina HiSeq2000 using paired-end 100 bp reads. In the authors' own workflow: Raw data were processed with SOAPnuke, discarding reads with adapters, uncalled bases, mean Phred below 15, or no exact constant-primer or identifier match. High-quality paired reads were merged using COPE v1.2.5, and each unique nucleotide sequence was defined as a clonotype. MiTCR v1.1 was used to align clonotypes to the IMGT TRBV, TRBD and TRBJ reference segments. Only V-J combinations with frequency above 0.0001, covering about 99% of repertoires, were analysed. A TCS score was defined as the ratio of F50 (clonal expansion) to E x V (chaos), with BLOSUM62-based TCRdist applied between CDR3 peptides within each V-J. Welch's t-statistics and random forest reduced roughly 500 V-J features to some 14, which were used in a naive Bayes classifier (R e1071). TCRdb handled the public reads itself, with Q25 trimming in fastp and clone calling in MiXCR, and kept productive beta chains. All rows with the same CDR3 protein become a single entry with the most common DNA and genes. The V and J calls shown here were made by TCRdb, not taken from the authors' results. The sample table records about 270,000 distinct CDR3 sequences; approximately 21% of these occur just once. The ten largest clones represent around 60% of the sample.

The origin of this receptor is a man aged 30 to 39 with Graves' ophthalmopathy. The chain uses TRBV3-1 and TRBJ1-1, and the D gene may be TRBD1, 6 bases matching. The sequencing sample was made of blood. The CDR3: CASSQTGNTEAFF. The DNA sequence follows: TGTGCCAGCAGCCAGACAGGGAACACTGAAGCTTTCTTT.